This T cell receptor beta chain was captured in a study of identical twins. Template switching, a step in the protocol, added a universal primer site, and cDNA carried unique molecular identifiers. TCRdb reprocessed the 5' RACE reads via MiXCR and lists one record per CDR3 protein. The sample yields approximately 890,000 distinct CDR3 sequences, roughly 12% seen once. The CDR3 is 16 residues long. The J segment lost 0 bases and the V segment lost 4 bases, leaving 4 bases of the junction unmatched. CDR1 is SGHRS, CDR2 YFSETQ, per germline. Among all donors, each was a healthy Caucasian. This sample was also put to use in a study of yellow fever vaccine responses in identical twins. That paper notes: As reported, the vaccine T cell response of twins seemed partly convergent and partly personalized.

The sample was PBMCs. The V call is TRBV5-1, the J call TRBJ2-3, with TRBD2 identical over 11 bases. This sequence originates from a woman aged 18-30 years in good health. Here the CDR3 reads CASSHASGGSTDTQYF. The CDR3 region has the DNA TGCGCCAGCAGCCATGCTAGCGGGGGGAGCACAGATACGCAGTATTTT.